Below, 10 T cell receptor beta chains from the same sample are listed, as sequenced in a study of T cells expressing NK-cell markers. TCRdb reworked the 5' RACE reads into one entry per CDR3 protein, no DNA. The specimen's table records fewer than 550,000 distinct CDR3 sequences. The sequenced material came from blood T cells: a sorted CD56 or NKG2C T cell subset, CD4+ or CD8+ T cells, or bulk PBMC T cells (not recorded which). The receptor set was obtained from a woman in her fifties or sixties in good health.

V is TRBV20-1 and J is TRBJ1-1; TCRdb's D call of TRBD1 is untestable without DNA. Per germline, CDR1 DFQATT and CDR2 SNEGSKA (reference sequence). CDR3 length: 14 amino acids. The CDR3 is CSARGGASYTEAFF.

This chain connects TRBV10-3 to TRBJ1-2. The germline gives CDR1 ENHRY, CDR2 SYGVKD. The CDR3 has 13 amino acids. The CDR3 protein is CAISDLSSYGYTF.

The chain has TRBV6-5 and TRBJ2-1; with no DNA, the TCRdb D assignment of TRBD2 cannot be verified. The CDR3 loop spans 13 amino acids. CDR1 is MNHEY and CDR2 is SVGAGI in the germline V gene. The CDR3: CASSLAGKNEQFF.

The J gene is TRBJ2-3, the V gene TRBV10-3; TCRdb picks TRBD1, but there is no DNA to check that call. This CDR3 has 14 amino acids. Germline V gene lookup returns CDR1 ENHRY and CDR2 SYGVKD. The CDR3 sequence: CAISGRVGSDTQYF.

The CDR3 sequence is CSVGVYTGELFF. The chain has TRBV29-1 and TRBJ2-2. Germline V gene lookup returns CDR1 SQVTM and CDR2 ANQGSEA. The CDR3 runs to 12 residues.

This chain connects TRBV19 to TRBJ1-1. The CDR3 is 14 residues long. Germline V gene lookup returns CDR1 LNHDA and CDR2 SQIVND (reference sequence). The chain's CDR3 is CASSIDRLNTEAFF.

The chain recombines TRBV9 with TRBJ2-3; TCRdb outputs TRBD2, but without DNA this stays unchecked. CDR3 length: 13 residues. Germline-derived CDR1 and CDR2 are SGDLS and YYNGEE. CDR3 in amino acids: CASSELGLAAQYF.

This chain links TRBV11-2 with TRBJ1-1; the TRBD1 assignment by TCRdb is unverifiable without DNA. The CDR3 extends over 15 amino acids. The germline gives CDR1 SGHAT, CDR2 FQNNGV. CDR3 in amino acids: CASSPVGGRGTEAFF. Filled out from reference TRBV11-2 and TRBJ1-1, the complete variable domain reads EAGVAQSPRYKIIEKRQSVAFWCNPISGHATLYWYQQILGQGPKLLIQFQNNGVVDDSQLPKDRFSAERLKGVDSTLKIQPAKLEDSAVYLCASSPVGGRGTEAFFGQGTRLTVV.

V gene TRBV20-1 combines with J gene TRBJ2-3; TCRdb picks TRBD2, but there is no DNA to check that call. The CDR3 runs 17 residues. CDR1 and CDR2 from the germline V gene are DFQATT and SNEGSKA (reference sequence). The CDR3 protein is CSAPVLAGVVGTDTQYF.

The V gene is TRBV5-1, the J gene TRBJ1-1; the D call of TRBD1 rests on TCRdb alone, since no DNA is present to check it. This CDR3 region has 15 residues. Per germline, CDR1 SGHRS and CDR2 YFSETQ. The CDR3 reads CASSPLPGGGPEAFF.